This entry describes one T cell receptor (beta chain). The sample is drawn from a study of OX40 agonist ivuxolimab in advanced cancers. Study-level information: Every 2 weeks, patients got intravenous ivuxolimab at one of six dose levels (0.01-10 mg/kg).

Autoimmune disease history or systemic immunosuppression barred patients. Blood sampling took place at baseline, cycle 4 day 1, and cycle 7 day 1. The protocol was immunoSEQ multiplex PCR, while the TCRdb copy is restricted to in-frame clones and leaves out a portion. The sample has roughly 60,000 clones; about 85% are singletons. CDR1 is SGHVS, CDR2 FNYEAQ, per germline. V was shortened by 1 base and J by 7 bases, with 20 bases between the two germline ends. The CDR3 has 16 amino acids. The TCR was taken from an adult with an advanced solid tumor such as melanoma, head and neck, liver or kidney cancer. Material: CD4+ or CD8+ T cells sorted from blood, obtained in a trial of the OX40 agonist ivuxolimab. This chain connects TRBV7-6 to TRBJ2-7, with TRBD2 as a possible D gene (6 bases). The CDR3 region has the DNA TGTGCCAGCAGCTTAGTTGGAGGGCTCGGGGGTGGGGAGCAGTACTTC. Its translation: CASSLVGGLGGGEQYF.